The entry below describes one TCR beta chain. The data were produced by immunoSEQ multiplex PCR, yet TCRdb's version contains in-frame clones alone and is incomplete. The sample includes 540,000 or so clones, around 82% of them seen just once. This entry is derived from a study of shared T cell receptors in the human thymus. The CDR3 consists of 16 residues. In germline, CDR1 is MGHRA, CDR2 YSYEKL. Trimming shortened V by 1 base and J by 3 bases, and 15 bases separated the two germline ends. The sample was also reused in another study, on human thymus T cells. According to that study: Thymus specimens were resections from corrective heart surgery. An apparent bias in V and J gene usage was seen in thymic and blood repertoires. Unrelated individuals reportedly shared highly overlapping thymic TCR repertoires.

The TCR originated in a boy younger than two with a congenital heart defect. The rearrangement links TRBV4-1 to TRBJ1-2; D gene uncertain. Input material: thymocytes. CDR3 DNA sequence: TGCGCCAGCAGCCAAGGCTCTCTTGGAGACCACTATGGCTACACCTTC. Encoded protein: CASSQGSLGDHYGYTF.